Reported below is one T cell receptor (beta chain). The repertoire was sequenced with immunoSEQ multiplex PCR; TCRdb's copy has only in-frame clones and lacks some. The repertoire holds about 250,000 clones, more than 75% seen once, with roughly 1.6% in the top ten. This CDR3 has 17 amino acids. Germline values: CDR1 SNHLY, CDR2 FYNNEI. V shed 9 bases and J 2 bases; nucleotides not matched to a gene: 12. This sample was included in a study of blood T cell repertoires in COVID-19. The sequenced sample was PBMCs or T cells enriched from blood (not recorded which). The clonotype originates from a woman in her 50s who had recovered from COVID-19. The chain recombines TRBV2 with TRBJ2-1, with 11 bases that match TRBD2. The CDR3 is CARGTSGLQDPYNEQFF. CDR3 DNA: TGTGCCAGAGGGACTAGCGGCCTTCAGGACCCCTACAATGAGCAGTTCTTC.